The T cell receptor beta chain under discussion was sequenced for a study of CD39 and CD103 CD8 tumor-infiltrating T cells (dated 2018 in TCRdb). A note on the overall study: The repertoire comparisons shown came from four patients: one with an HPV-positive HNSCC, one with an HPV-negative HNSCC, one with ovarian cancer and one with melanoma. TCRbeta CDR3 deep sequencing compared repertoires of CD8 TIL subsets defined by CD103 and CD39 with peripheral memory CD8 T cells. Here is what the overall study found, with its caveats: DP TIL clonotypes were rarely found in blood or uninvolved lymph node, whereas DN TIL clonotypes largely overlapped peripheral memory CD8 repertoires. DP CD8 TILs appeared to be more oligoclonal than DN and SP CD8 TILs and blood memory CD8 T cells, with about 56-90% covered by the top 30 clonotypes.

Comments on this clone: Its recognized antigen is unknown. No base-level quality is on record; no much larger clone is a single base apart.

From roughly 10,000 to 100,000 sorted cells per subset, genomic DNA was extracted using the DNeasy Blood and Tissue Kit. The immunoSEQ service sequenced and mapped the TCRbeta V-J or V-D-J regions, with each sample reaching coverage above 9x. The study's processing was this. Only productive rearrangements exported from the immunoSEQ Analyzer platform were analyzed, with clonality assessed on the 500 most abundant clones. Repertoire overlap between populations was quantified with the Morisita-Horn similarity index and the Jaccard index. Morisita-Horn similarity between CD8 T-cell subset TCR repertoires was measured in about 6 cancer patients. TCRdb took over this immuneACCESS table, retaining in-frame rearrangements with V and J assigned. Such tables are incomplete; in checked studies, under half of the missing clones stem from an unresolved V gene, and the remainder is unexplained. V and J calls and clone size are those listed in that table; D and trimming were worked out from the DNA. The sample table lists over a thousand clones, about four fifths of them with a count of one. Together, the top ten hold 25% to 30% of the sample.

Patients were not receiving therapy at sample collection, though earlier treatments ranged from chemotherapy, radiotherapy, surgery and immunotherapy to none. After thawing, cells went through T lymphocyte enrichment using a negative-selection kit, with EpCAM beads added for tumor-infiltrating lymphocytes. CD8 TIL subsets were FACS-sorted as CD3+CD4-CD8+CD45RA- cells split by CD39 and CD103 expression into DN, SP and DP. Tumor specimens were minced, digested for 1 h with hyaluronidase, collagenase and DNase, filtered, enriched by Ficoll and cryopreserved. On a FACSAria II, each population was sorted to roughly 99% purity, and the resulting cell pellets were frozen for TCR sequencing with no culture step. The cysteine opens and the phenylalanine closes a CDR3 of 14 amino acids. Just the 42-base CDR3 DNA is kept, in frame starting at base 1. Taken from the germline V gene, the CDR1 and CDR2 loops are MRHNA and SNTAGT. Trimming leaves V shorter by 4 bases and J shorter by 4 bases, with the junction holding 4 bases beyond the gene matches.

Specimen: CD39- CD103- CD8+ T cells sorted from the tumor. Sample cell subset or site, as interpreted from the label and publication: CD103-CD39- double-negative CD45RA- CD8 T cells. The clonotype comes from a human donor with ovarian cancer. The chain joins TRBV6-4 to TRBJ2-1, with 7 bases matching TRBD2. This receptor has the CDR3 CASSGAGEYNEQFF. The DNA reads TGTGCCAGCAGTGGGGCGGGGGAATACAATGAGCAGTTCTTC.